One sample yielded the 10 T cell receptor beta chains listed below, sequenced in a study of OX40 agonist ivuxolimab in advanced cancers. Here immunoSEQ multiplex PCR was the method, and the copy in TCRdb shows in-frame clones only, minus some. The data hold approximately 79,000 clones, with around 87% observed a single time. The input for sequencing was CD4+ or CD8+ T cells sorted from blood, taken in a trial of the OX40 agonist ivuxolimab. Every receptor here comes from an adult with an advanced solid tumor such as melanoma, head and neck, liver or kidney cancer.

The gene calls are TRBV10-2 and TRBJ1-5; perhaps TRBD1 as D (6 bases). Germline CDR1 reads WSHSY; CDR2 reads SAAADI. The CDR3 consists of 16 residues. V was shortened by 8 bases and J by 0 bases, with 17 bases between the two germline ends. As DNA, the CDR3 is TGCGCCAGCGGGATGGGGGGGCGAATTAGCAATCAGCCCCAGCATTTT. It yields the protein CASGMGGRISNQPQHF.

The CDR3 spells CASSPGVRGRRTEAFF. CDR3 coding DNA: TGTGCCAGCAGCCCCGGGGTCAGGGGGCGGAGGACTGAAGCTTTCTTT. The gene calls are TRBV21-1 and TRBJ1-1; TRBD1, the table's D call, was not compared with the DNA. TRBV21-1 has pseudogene status. This CDR3 contains 16 residues.

The V gene is TRBV7-2, the J gene TRBJ2-2; D is undetermined. The V end lost 5 bases, the J end lost 2 bases, and 9 bases lay between the germline ends. Germline V gene lookup returns CDR1 SGHTA and CDR2 FQGNSA. The CDR3 covers 14 residues. This CDR3 reads CASSGRLNTGELFF. DNA of the CDR3: TGTGCCAGCAGCGGGCGTCTTAACACCGGGGAGCTGTTTTTT.

This chain links TRBV7-2 with TRBJ2-6, with 13 positions matching TRBD2. Germline CDR1 and CDR2: SGHTA and FQGNSA. The CDR3 has 19 residues. Unmatched junction bases numbered 9, after V lost 5 bases and J lost 2 bases. CDR3 sequence: CASSRRELAGGPGANVLTF. CDR3 nucleotides: TGTGCCAGCAGCCGGAGAGAACTAGCGGGGGGGCCTGGGGCCAACGTCCTGACTTTC.

The chain recombines TRBV25-1 with TRBJ1-1; 8 positions agree with TRBD1. Per germline, CDR1 MGHDK and CDR2 SYGVNS. J gave up 5 bases and V 4 bases, and 3 bases lay outside the gene matches. CDR3 length: 13 residues. The CDR3 sequence: CASSGRGRTEAFF. The CDR3 nucleotides read TGTGCCAGCAGTGGCAGGGGGCGGACTGAAGCTTTCTTT.

The rearrangement uses TRBV9 and TRBJ2-2, with 10 bases fitting TRBD2. The trim removed 0 bases at V and 4 bases at J, leaving 3 bases unmatched. The CDR3 sequence is 16 residues long. The germline V gene encodes CDR1 SGDLS and CDR2 YYNGEE. This CDR3 is CASSVGLAGATGELFF. CDR3 nucleotides: TGTGCCAGCAGCGTAGGCCTAGCGGGGGCCACCGGGGAGCTGTTTTTT.

This clone is a singleton in its sample. This chain connects TRBV7-2 to TRBJ1-1; maybe TRBD1 (5 bases). V dropped 1 base and J dropped 1 base, with 7 bases sitting between them. The CDR3 length is 14 residues. Germline CDR1 is SGHTA and CDR2 is FQGNSA. This CDR3 is CASSLVRGNTEAFF. The CDR3 DNA reads as TGTGCCAGCAGCTTAGTGAGGGGGAACACTGAAGCTTTCTTT.

The gene calls are TRBV19 and TRBJ1-2, with a tentative D call TRBD1 (5 bases). Between the trimmed V and J ends, which lost 4 bases and 3 bases, there was a span of 15 bases. Germline V gives CDR1 LNHDA, CDR2 SQIVND (reference sequence). The CDR3 consists of 15 residues. Written as DNA, the CDR3 is TGTGCCAGTAGTACCCTGAACAGGAACCACTATGGCTACACCTTC. Its translation: CASSTLNRNHYGYTF. The whole variable domain, remainder taken from reference TRBV19 and TRBJ1-2, is DGGITQSPKYLFRKEGQNVTLSCEQNLNHDAMYWYRQDPGQGLRLIYYSQIVNDFQKGDIAEGYSVSREKKESFPLTVTSAQKNPTAFYLCASSTLNRNHYGYTFGSGTRLTVV.

With regard to this clone: Other DNA sequences of this sample code for an identical CDR3. The CDR3 region is CASSLGGGSGNTIYF. The CDR3 coding sequence is TGTGCCAGCAGCTTGGGAGGGGGCTCTGGAAACACCATATATTTT. V and J are TRBV7-2 and TRBJ1-3; D possibly corresponds to TRBD1 (6 bases). CDR3 length: 15 amino acids. Germline V gives CDR1 SGHTA, CDR2 FQGNSA. Between the trimmed V and J ends, which lost 3 bases and 0 bases, there was a span of 9 bases.

This clone was observed once. This rearrangement joins TRBV27 to TRBJ2-3; 9 bases match TRBD2. CDR1 MNHEY and CDR2 SMNVEV come from the germline V gene (reference sequence). Losses at the gene ends were 7 bases for V and 2 bases for J; bases not matched to a gene: 16. The CDR3 runs to 18 residues. CDR3 protein: CASNPIWSGRPYTDTQYF. In DNA, the CDR3 is TGTGCCAGCAACCCCATATGGAGCGGGAGGCCGTACACAGATACGCAGTATTTT.